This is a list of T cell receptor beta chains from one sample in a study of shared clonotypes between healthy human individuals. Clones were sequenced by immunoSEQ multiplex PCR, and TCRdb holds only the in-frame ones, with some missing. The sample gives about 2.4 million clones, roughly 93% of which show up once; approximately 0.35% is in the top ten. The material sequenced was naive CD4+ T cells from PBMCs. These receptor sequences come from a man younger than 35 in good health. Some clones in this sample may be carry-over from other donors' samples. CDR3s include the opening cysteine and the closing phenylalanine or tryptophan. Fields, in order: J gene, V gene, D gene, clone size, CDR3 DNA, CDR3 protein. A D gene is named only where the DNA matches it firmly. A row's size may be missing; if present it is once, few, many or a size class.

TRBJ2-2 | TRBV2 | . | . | TGTGCCAGCACGCCGAATCAGTTGATGAACACCGGGGAGCTGTTTTTT | CASTPNQLMNTGELFF
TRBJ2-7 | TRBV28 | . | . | TGTGCCAGCAGTTTATGGTTCGACCAAAACGAGCAGTACTTC | CASSLWFDQNEQYF
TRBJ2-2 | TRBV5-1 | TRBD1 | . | TGCGCCAGCAGCTGGGGACAGGGGGCCGGGGAGCTGTTTTTT | CASSWGQGAGELFF
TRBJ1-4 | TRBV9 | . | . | TGTGCCAGCAGCGTCGGCCCTGTGGGAGGGGAAAAACTGTTTTTT | CASSVGPVGGEKLFF
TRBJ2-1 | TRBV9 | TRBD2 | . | TGTGCCAGCAGCCGCGGGACTAGCGGATACAATGAGCAGTTCTTC | CASSRGTSGYNEQFF
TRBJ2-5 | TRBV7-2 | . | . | TGTGCCAGCAGCTTAATGGCGGGACCCCGGTGGGACCAGTACTTC | CASSLMAGPRWDQYF
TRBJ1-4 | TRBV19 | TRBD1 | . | TGTGCCAGCAGGGGGCAGACTATAGAAAAACTGTTTTTT | CASRGQTIEKLFF
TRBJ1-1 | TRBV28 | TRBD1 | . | TGTGCCAGCAGCCAATCGGACAGGGGAGGACGGGCTTTCTTT | CASSQSDRGGRAFF
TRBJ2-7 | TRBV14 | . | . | TGTGCCAGCAGCCAAGTGTTGGGCTACGAGCAGTACTTC | CASSQVLGYEQYF
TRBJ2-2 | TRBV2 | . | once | TGTGCCAGCACCAGCACCGGGGAGCTGTTTTTT | CASTSTGELFF
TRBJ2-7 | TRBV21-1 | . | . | TGTGCCAGCAGCACGGGCGGTTGTATGGACTACGAGCAGTACTTC | CASSTGGCMDYEQYF
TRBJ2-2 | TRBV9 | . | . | TGTGCCAGCAGCGGGAGCCCATTTACCGGGGAGCTGTTTTTT | CASSGSPFTGELFF
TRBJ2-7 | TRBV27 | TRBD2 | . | TGTGCCAGCAGTTTAAGGACTAGCGCGGGCGAGCAGTACTTC | CASSLRTSAGEQYF
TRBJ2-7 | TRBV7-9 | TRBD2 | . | TGTGCCAGCAGCTCCGGACTAGCGGGAGGCGAGCAGTACTTC | CASSSGLAGGEQYF
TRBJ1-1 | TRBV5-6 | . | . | TGTGCCAGCAGCCCCCTGGGGTCGTCGAACACTGAAGCTTTCTTT | CASSPLGSSNTEAFF
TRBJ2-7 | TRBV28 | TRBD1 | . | TGTGCCAGCAGACCTGGACAGGGGGGTTCCTACGAGCAGTACTTC | CASRPGQGGSYEQYF
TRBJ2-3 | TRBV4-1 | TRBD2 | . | TGCGCCAGCAGCTATAGGCTAGCGGGAGGCACCGGGGAAGGAGATACGCAGTATTTT | CASSYRLAGGTGEGDTQYF
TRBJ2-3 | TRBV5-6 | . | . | TGTGCCAGCAGCTTTGGCCCCCCCACAGATACGCAGTATTTT | CASSFGPPTDTQYF
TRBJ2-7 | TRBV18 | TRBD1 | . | TGTGCCAGCTCACCAAGGACAGGGGAGGTTTCCGAGCAGTACTTC | CASSPRTGEVSEQYF
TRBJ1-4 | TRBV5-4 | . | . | TGTGCCAGCAGCTTGGGGACAGCTACTAATGAAAAACTGTTTTTT | CASSLGTATNEKLFF
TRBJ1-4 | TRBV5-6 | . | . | TGTGCCAGCAGCTTGGCCGGGTCAACTAATGAAAAACTGTTTTTT | CASSLAGSTNEKLFF
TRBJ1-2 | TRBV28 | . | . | TGTGCCAGCAGTGAGAGGATGGTAGGCCTCTATGGCTACACCTTC | CASSERMVGLYGYTF
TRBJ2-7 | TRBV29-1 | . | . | TGCAGCGTCGACACGGGACATCTCTACGAGCAGTACTTC | CSVDTGHLYEQYF
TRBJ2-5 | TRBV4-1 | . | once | TGCGCCAGCAGCCAAGAGAGGGTAGGGGCCCAAGAGACCCAGTACTTC | CASSQERVGAQETQYF
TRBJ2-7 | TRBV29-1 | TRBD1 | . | TGCAGCGTTTTACAGGGGGGATACGAGCAGTACTTC | CSVLQGGYEQYF
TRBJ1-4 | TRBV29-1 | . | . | TGCAGCGGTCGGGCAGGGGACGAAAAACTGTTTTTT | CSGRAGDEKLFF
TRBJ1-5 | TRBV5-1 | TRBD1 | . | TGCGCCAGCAGCTTGATTCCAGGGACAGATCAGCCCCAGCATTTT | CASSLIPGTDQPQHF
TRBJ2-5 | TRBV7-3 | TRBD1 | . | TGTGCCAGCAGCTTAACGACAGGGCAGGGGAAGGAGACCCAGTACTTC | CASSLTTGQGKETQYF
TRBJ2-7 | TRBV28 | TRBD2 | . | TGTGCCAGCAGACCCACGCCGGCGGGAGAGGGCTACGAGCAGTACTTC | CASRPTPAGEGYEQYF
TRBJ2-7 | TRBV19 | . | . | TGTGGGGGCAGGGGTTGGAACAAATTTTATGTGTACGAGCAGTACTTC | CGGRGWNKFYVYEQYF
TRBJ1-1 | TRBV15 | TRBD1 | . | TGTGCCACCAGCAGAGATGGTTCTTGGGTGTGGACAGGTACGGACACTGAAGCTTTCTTT | CATSRDGSWVWTGTDTEAFF
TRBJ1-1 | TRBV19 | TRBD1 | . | TGTGCCAGTAGTATCAGACAGGGGGCTTGGCCCACGATGAACACTGAAGCTTTCTTT | CASSIRQGAWPTMNTEAFF
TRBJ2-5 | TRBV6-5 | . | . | TGTGCCAGCAGTTTGGGGTTCTCGGGGACCCAGTACTTC | CASSLGFSGTQYF
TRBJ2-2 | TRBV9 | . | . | TGTGCCAGCAGCGTAGGAGGGACACCCATCACCGGGGAGCTGTTTTTT | CASSVGGTPITGELFF
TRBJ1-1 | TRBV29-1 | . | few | TGCAGCGTTGCCCTCACTGAAGCTTTCTTT | CSVALTEAFF
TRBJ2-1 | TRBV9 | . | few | TGTGCCAGCAGCGTGTCGGGGTACAATGAGCAGTTCTTC | CASSVSGYNEQFF
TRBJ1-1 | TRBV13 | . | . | TGTGCCACCCGACGGACCAACACTGAAGCTTTCTTT | CATRRTNTEAFF
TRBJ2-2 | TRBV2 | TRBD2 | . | TGTGCCAGCAGTGAAAGGACTAGCGGGAGATCGGGCGGGGAGCTGTTTTTT | CASSERTSGRSGGELFF
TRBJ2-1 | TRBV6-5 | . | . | TGTGCCAGCAGTTACAGGCACCCATACAATGAGCAGTTCTTC | CASSYRHPYNEQFF
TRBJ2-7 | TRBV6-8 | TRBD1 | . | TGTGCCAGCAGATCAAGACAGGGAGCCTACGAGCAGTACTTC | CASRSRQGAYEQYF